A selection of T cell receptor beta chains follows, all from one sample in a study of T-cell memory formation after mild COVID-19. From the 5' RACE reads, TCRdb called clonotypes with MiXCR, one entry per CDR3 protein. There are hundreds of thousands of distinct CDR3 sequences in the sample; approximately 19% occur only once, and approximately 12% lies in the top ten. Material for sequencing was PBMCs or a T cell subset sorted from them (not recorded which). These receptors were obtained from an adult woman who had mild COVID-19 (a few samples of this study predate the infection). Cell type and time point are not known. Both conserved end residues are part of each CDR3. Fields, in order: D gene, V gene, clone size, J gene, CDR3 DNA, CDR3 protein. A D gene is named only where the DNA matches it firmly. Where a row states a size, it is once, few, many or the class of an expanded clone; other rows omit it.

>.|TRBV29-1|.|TRBJ1-5
TGCAGCGTTGGTGACAGGCTCGAGGGGCAGCCCCAGCATTTT
CSVGDRLEGQPQHF
>.|TRBV12-3/TRBV12-4|.|TRBJ2-3
TGTGCCAGCATCCATCCTACATCAGATACGCAGTATTTT
CASIHPTSDTQYF
>TRBD1|TRBV24-1|.|TRBJ2-5
TGTGCCACCAGTGATGCCGGCAGGGGGCAACAAGAGACCCAGTACTTC
CATSDAGRGQQETQYF
>.|TRBV12-3/TRBV12-4|.|TRBJ2-7
TGTGCCAGCAGTCCCCTGAGTCCCGGCGAGCAGTACTTC
CASSPLSPGEQYF
>.|TRBV12-3/TRBV12-4|.|TRBJ2-5
TGTGCCAGCAGTTTCATAGGGGTCCAAGAGACCCAGTACTTC
CASSFIGVQETQYF
>.|TRBV12-3/TRBV12-4|many|TRBJ2-3
TGTGCCAGCAGTTTCCCCACAGATAGCACAGATACGCAGTATTTT
CASSFPTDSTDTQYF
>TRBD2|TRBV4-2|few|TRBJ2-3
TGTGCCAGCAGCCCGGGACTAGACCGCACAGATACGCAGTATTTT
CASSPGLDRTDTQYF
>.|TRBV7-2|.|TRBJ2-3
TGTGCCAGCAGCGTGCTCGGGGGTGCAAGCACAGATACGCAGTATTTT
CASSVLGGASTDTQYF
>.|TRBV14|.|TRBJ2-6
TGTGCCAGCAGCCAAAAAAAAGACCGACGGGTCTCTGGGGCCAACGTCCTGACTTTC
CASSQKKDRRVSGANVLTF
>.|TRBV9|.|TRBJ2-7
TGTGCCAGCAGCGTAGTTGGGAACTCCTACGAGCAGTACTTC
CASSVVGNSYEQYF
>TRBD1|TRBV6-5|.|TRBJ1-1
TGTGCCAGCAGTTACTCGATTACACAGGGGGCTGAAGCTTTCTTT
CASSYSITQGAEAFF
>TRBD2|TRBV7-3|few|TRBJ2-1
TGTGCCAGCAGCTTTTCGAGACTAGCGGGATCCAATGAGCAGTTCTTC
CASSFSRLAGSNEQFF
>.|TRBV4-1|few|TRBJ2-2
TGCGCCAGCAGCCAAGAGTTGGCGGGTAGGGTAGCCGGGGAGCTGTTTTTT
CASSQELAGRVAGELFF
>.|TRBV30|.|TRBJ2-1
TGTGCCTGGTCTATTGGCTTCAATGAGCAGTTCTTC
CAWSIGFNEQFF
>.|TRBV20-1|.|TRBJ2-1
TGCAGTATCCCTCGGTCAGGCCGCGGGGAGCAGTTCTTC
CSIPRSGRGEQFF
>.|TRBV7-2|few|TRBJ2-5
TGTGCCAGCAGCTTAGGCCCTACACAGGGTATCCAAGAGACCCAGTACTTC
CASSLGPTQGIQETQYF
>TRBD1|TRBV20-1|few|TRBJ2-7
TGCAGTGCTAGAGACCGGGACAGCTTCTACGAGCAGTACTTC
CSARDRDSFYEQYF
>.|TRBV5-1|.|TRBJ1-2
TGCGCCAGCAGCATCGGGACAACTCTTCGCTATGGCTACACCTTC
CASSIGTTLRYGYTF
>.|TRBV20-1|.|TRBJ1-1
TGCAGTACTGGACCCCCGAGCAGGAACACTGAAGCTTTCTTT
CSTGPPSRNTEAFF
>.|TRBV4-2|few|TRBJ1-1
TGTGCCAGCAGCCCAAGCATCGACAGGAGTGAAGCTTTCTTT
CASSPSIDRSEAFF
>.|TRBV27|few|TRBJ2-7
TGTGCCAGCAGTTTTGATCGCCGATCGGAGCAGTACTTC
CASSFDRRSEQYF
>TRBD2|TRBV4-2|.|TRBJ2-3
TGTGCCAGCAGCCAAGAAGAAGCGGGATTTCCCACAGATACGCAGTATTTT
CASSQEEAGFPTDTQYF
>.|TRBV7-9|.|TRBJ1-1
TGTGCCAGCAGCGATGACAGAGCAAACACTGAAGCTTTCTTT
CASSDDRANTEAFF
>TRBD2|TRBV7-2|many|TRBJ2-1
TGTGCCAGCAGTCAGTTCTCCGGGACTAGCGGGACTAGATACAATGAGCAGTTCTTC
CASSQFSGTSGTRYNEQFF
>TRBD2|TRBV4-3|few|TRBJ2-1
TGCGCCAGCAGCCAAGTGTATAGCGGGAGGGGTGGTGAGCAGTTCTTC
CASSQVYSGRGGEQFF
>.|TRBV7-8|few|TRBJ2-1
TGTGCCAGCAGCCCAAATCTTTCCGCGGAGCAGCAGTTCTTC
CASSPNLSAEQQFF
>.|TRBV12-3/TRBV12-4|.|TRBJ2-2
TGTGCCAGCAGTTTATACGGGTCCGGGGAGCTGTTTTTT
CASSLYGSGELFF
>.|TRBV19|.|TRBJ2-7
TGTGCCAGTAGTATAGGGTTAATCAACGAGCAGTACTTC
CASSIGLINEQYF
>.|TRBV6-5|few|TRBJ1-1
TGTGCCAGCAGAGAGTTCAGGGTCGGCACTGAAGCTTTCTTT
CASREFRVGTEAFF
>.|TRBV7-6|.|TRBJ1-5
TGTGCCAGCAGCTTAGCTTTAGGGCGGGATCAGCCCCAGCATTTT
CASSLALGRDQPQHF
>.|TRBV27|.|TRBJ1-1
TGTGCCAGCAGTTTTTTAGGGCCGGGCACTGAAGCTTTCTTT
CASSFLGPGTEAFF
>TRBD1|TRBV6-5|.|TRBJ1-2
TGTGCCAGCAGCTCCACTCGACAGGGGACTAACTATGGCTACACCTTC
CASSSTRQGTNYGYTF
>TRBD2|TRBV19|.|TRBJ2-1
TGTGCCAGTAGATCGCGGGAGGGGACGAATGAGCAGTTCTTC
CASRSREGTNEQFF
>.|TRBV7-8|.|TRBJ2-5
TGTGCCAGCAGCTTAGCCCAGCCTGTTGGGGAGACCCAGTACTTC
CASSLAQPVGETQYF
>TRBD2|TRBV19|.|TRBJ2-1
TGTGCCAGTAGTATCCTAGCGGGGAGCAATGAGCAGTTCTTC
CASSILAGSNEQFF
>TRBD1|TRBV7-8|few|TRBJ2-5
TGTGCCAGCAGCCCCACAGACCGCAGGGGGCGCGGGACCCAGTACTTC
CASSPTDRRGRGTQYF
>TRBD1|TRBV29-1|few|TRBJ2-7
TGCAGCGTTTTACAATCACAGGGGGCACGCTACGAGCAGTACTTC
CSVLQSQGARYEQYF
>.|TRBV12-3/TRBV12-4|.|TRBJ2-3
TGTGCCAGCAAGGGGCCTAGCGTCAGCACAGATACGCAGTATTTT
CASKGPSVSTDTQYF
>TRBD1|TRBV11-2|few|TRBJ1-3
TGTGCCAGCAGCATTGACAGGGGTGGAGGAAACACCATATATTTT
CASSIDRGGGNTIYF
>.|TRBV24-1|few|TRBJ2-1
TGTGCCACCAGTGTTTCTGGCATTAGCTCCTACAATGAGCAGTTCTTC
CATSVSGISSYNEQFF
>.|TRBV2|.|TRBJ1-5
TGTGCCAGCAGCGAAGACCATCAGCCCCAGCATTTT
CASSEDHQPQHF
>.|TRBV7-9|few|TRBJ2-7
TGTGCCAGCAGCTTAGGTAGCCACTACGAGCAGTACTTC
CASSLGSHYEQYF
>.|TRBV3-1|few|TRBJ1-2
TGTGCCAGCAGCCAAGGAGGGCAGGTCGGGCGTGGCTACACCTTC
CASSQGGQVGRGYTF
>TRBD2|TRBV4-1|.|TRBJ2-1
TGCGCCAGCAGCCATGCTTGGACTAGCGGGGGGGCTAATGAGCAGTTCTTC
CASSHAWTSGGANEQFF
>TRBD2|TRBV20-1|.|TRBJ2-1
TGCAGTGCTAGAATAAATCCGGGACTAGCGTATTACAATGAGCAGTTCTTC
CSARINPGLAYYNEQFF
>.|TRBV5-6|.|TRBJ1-3
TGTGCCAGCAGCTTGGGAGGCAGCAGACATGGAAACACCATATATTTT
CASSLGGSRHGNTIYF
>TRBD1|TRBV20-1|.|TRBJ1-6
TGCAGTGCTGAAAGTCCGGGACAGGGTGGTTCACCCCTCCACTTT
CSAESPGQGGSPLHF
>TRBD1|TRBV30|.|TRBJ2-7
TGTGCCTGGAGTGTACAGGGGGCTCGCGAGCAGTACTTC
CAWSVQGAREQYF
>.|TRBV29-1|.|TRBJ2-5
TGCAGCGCGAGGCACGGGATACAAGAGACCCAGTACTTC
CSARHGIQETQYF
>.|TRBV12-3/TRBV12-4|.|TRBJ2-2
TGTGCCAGCAGCCGGCTCAGGGGGGACACCGGGGAGCTGTTTTTT
CASSRLRGDTGELFF
>.|TRBV7-2|.|TRBJ1-2
TGTGCCAGCAGCCTGACCCGGGGGAACTATGGCTACACCTTC
CASSLTRGNYGYTF
>TRBD1|TRBV9|few|TRBJ2-1
TGTGCCAGCAGCGCCGAGGACAGGTCTTACAATGAGCAGTTCTTC
CASSAEDRSYNEQFF
>.|TRBV23-1|many|TRBJ2-5
TGCGCCAGCAGTCAACCCCCTCCAAGACAGAGCGTCCAAGAGACCCAGTACTTC
CASSQPPPRQSVQETQYF